This T cell receptor (beta chain) was retrieved from a study of OX40 agonist ivuxolimab in advanced cancers. For the study at large: It was ivuxolimab, an agonistic anti-OX40 (CD134) antibody, that patients were treated with.

Method: immunoSEQ multiplex PCR; TCRdb's copy keeps in-frame clones and lacks some. The profile shows some 150,000 clones, under 95% of them singletons. On this clone itself: Its matching antigen is unknown.

Points from the study as a whole: The antigens recognized by the expanded peripheral T cells, that is their antigen specificity, were not determined. More expanded clones were seen, on average, in CD8+ T cells than in CD4+. The CD4+ and CD8+ T cells in the blood had expanded clonally by week 6 at 0.1 to 3.0 mg/kg.

The CDR3 covers 14 residues. V shed 4 bases and J shed 1 base, with 11 bases lying between them. Germline CDR1 reads SGDLS; CDR2 reads YYNGEE. The rearrangement joins TRBV9 to TRBJ1-1, with D unresolved. The source was CD4+ or CD8+ T cells sorted from blood, collected in a trial of the OX40 agonist ivuxolimab. The sequence derives from an adult with an advanced solid tumor such as melanoma, head and neck, liver or kidney cancer. The CDR3 sequence: CASSIGRANTEAFF. The CDR3 region has the DNA TGTGCCAGCAGCATCGGACGGGCGAACACTGAAGCTTTCTTT. Drawing the rest from reference TRBV9 and TRBJ1-1, the complete variable domain is DSGVTQTPKHLITATGQRVTLRCSPRSGDLSVYWYQQSLDQGLQFLIQYYNGEERAKGNILERFSAQQFPDLHSELNLSSLELGDSALYFCASSIGRANTEAFFGQGTRLTVV.